This T cell receptor (beta chain) emerged from a study of OX40 agonist ivuxolimab in advanced cancers. The ends were cut back, 0 bases at V and 11 bases at J, with 7 bases in the middle. From germline, CDR1 is PRHDT and CDR2 FYEKMQ (reference sequence). This CDR3 has 12 residues. Study observations and caveats: At doses 0.1 to 3.0 mg/kg, CD4+ and CD8+ clones expanded. Partial responders receiving 0.1-3.0 mg/kg showed among the lowest clonal expansion. CD8+ T cells were the subset that, on average, had more expanded clones than CD4+.

Only in-frame clones appear in the TCRdb table, and some are missing; sequencing was by immunoSEQ multiplex PCR. The table includes tens of thousands of clones, about nine tenths detected once. On this clone itself: Its target is unknown.

Blood samples were obtained at baseline, cycle 4 day 1, and cycle 7 day 1. The sequencing here drew on CD4+ or CD8+ T cells sorted from blood, taken in a trial of the OX40 agonist ivuxolimab. The clonotype comes from an adult with an advanced solid tumor such as melanoma, head and neck, liver or kidney cancer. The rearrangement links TRBV13 to TRBJ1-4; D is possibly TRBD1 (6 bases). CDR3 DNA: TGTGCCAGCAGCTTAGGCCAGGGGAAACTGTTTTTT. This gives the protein CASSLGQGKLFF.